A single sample is the source of the 11 T cell receptor beta chains below, sequenced in a study of OX40 agonist ivuxolimab in advanced cancers. Clones were sequenced by immunoSEQ multiplex PCR, and TCRdb holds only the in-frame ones, with some missing. This table holds tens of thousands of clones, about 90% found once. The sample here was CD4+ or CD8+ T cells sorted from blood, taken in a trial of the OX40 agonist ivuxolimab. The origin of the receptors is an adult with an advanced solid tumor such as melanoma, head and neck, liver or kidney cancer.

As concerns this clone: A read error may account for a junction end that differs from germline. The chain carries TRBV9 and TRBJ2-1; D uncertain. Germline lookup yields CDR1 SGDLS and CDR2 YYNGEE. The CDR3 contains 13 residues. CDR3 bases: TGTGCCAGCAGCGTAGCTACCTACAGTGAGCAGTTCTTC. The encoded protein is CASSVATYSEQFF.

The chain is built from TRBV30 and TRBJ1-1; no firm D call. From germline, CDR1 is GTSNPN and CDR2 SVGIG (reference sequence). V was trimmed by 4 bases and J by 5 bases, leaving 11 bases between them. The CDR3 covers 12 residues. The CDR3: CAWMGMGTEAFF. CDR3 in DNA: TGTGCCTGGATGGGCATGGGGACTGAAGCTTTCTTT.

This chain links TRBV11-2 with TRBJ2-7; 9 bases are a match to TRBD2. V was clipped by 5 bases and J by 9 bases; unmatched bases: 14. Germline V gene data show CDR1 as SGHAT and CDR2 as FQNNGV. CDR3 length equals 15 residues. CDR3 protein: CASSPGSSGARRQYF. The DNA for the CDR3 is TGTGCCAGCAGCCCCGGGTCTAGCGGGGCCCGTAGGCAGTACTTC.

V usage is TRBV5-1 and J usage is TRBJ1-3, with D possibly matching TRBD1 (6 bases). Trimming took 4 bases from V and 0 from J, leaving 14 bases between them. Per germline, CDR1 SGHRS and CDR2 YFSETQ. This CDR3 is built from 16 residues. CDR3 bases: TGCGCCAGCAGCGTGTCAGGGGCCTTCTCTGGAAACACCATATATTTT. Amino acid sequence: CASSVSGAFSGNTIYF.

This chain links TRBV5-1 with TRBJ1-1; D gene uncertain. V was cut by 4 bases and J by 1 base, with 14 bases left in between. The CDR3 covers 15 residues. Per the germline V gene, CDR1 is SGHRS and CDR2 is YFSETQ. The CDR3 DNA follows: TGCGCCAGCAGCCCACGGCCCTTGGGGAACACTGAAGCTTTCTTT. Its protein is CASSPRPLGNTEAFF.

This chain links TRBV5-6 with TRBJ1-1; D uncertain. From germline, CDR1 is SGHDT and CDR2 YYEEEE. This CDR3 contains 11 residues. Trimming took off 2 bases at V and 5 bases at J, with 4 bases between the two ends. The DNA for the CDR3 is TGTGCCAGCAGCTTATTTACTGAAGCTTTCTTT. This translates into CASSLFTEAFF.

This clone has just one count. The CDR3 region has the DNA TGTGCCAGCTCACCACCCCCGGGACAGGGGGGTCAGCCCCAGCATTTT. Its translation: CASSPPPGQGGQPQHF. The chain has TRBV18 and TRBJ1-5; 11 bases map to TRBD1. Germline lookup yields CDR1 KGHSH and CDR2 LQKENI. After removal of 0 bases from V and 6 bases from J, the junction contained 4 bases not matched to a gene. The CDR3 loop spans 16 amino acids.

V is TRBV5-1 and J is TRBJ1-5; 9 bases fit TRBD1. The CDR3 is 15 residues long. The germline CDR1 and CDR2 sequences are SGHRS and YFSETQ. V trimming: 3 bases; J trimming: 5 bases; junction bases outside the gene matches: 6. As DNA, the CDR3 is TGCGCCAGCAGCTGGGGGGACAGGGTCGATCAGCCCCAGCATTTT. This translates into CASSWGDRVDQPQHF.

This clone was counted once. The chain joins TRBV28 to TRBJ1-1, with 7 bases lining up with TRBD1. Looked up from germline, CDR1 is MDHEN and CDR2 is SYDVKM. J lost 6 bases, V lost 8 bases, and 9 bases had no gene match. The CDR3 sequence is 13 residues long. CDR3 loop: CASLPQGIPEAFF. CDR3 nucleotides: TGTGCCAGCCTACCACAGGGGATTCCTGAAGCTTTCTTT.

The chain links TRBV28 to TRBJ2-2; D unclear. V lost 6 bases and J 9 bases, leaving 14 bases between the germline ends. The germline V gene encodes CDR1 MDHEN and CDR2 SYDVKM. The CDR3 runs to 13 residues. The CDR3 sequence is CASRPLVSWELFF. CDR3 sequence (DNA): TGTGCCAGCAGACCCCTAGTATCCTGGGAGCTGTTTTTT.

The chain's CDR3 is CASNLVLEAFF. CDR3 nucleotide sequence: TGTGCCAGCAACTTAGTTCTTGAAGCTTTCTTT. This chain uses TRBV6-1 with TRBJ1-1, with D unresolved. Germline V gene data show CDR1 as MNHNS and CDR2 as SASEGT. This CDR3 is 11 amino acids long. V dropped 7 bases and J dropped 7 bases, with 10 bases sitting between them.